The rows below give T cell receptor beta chains drawn from one sample of a study of T-cell reconstitution after alpha-beta-depleted transplantation in children. TCRdb independently ran MiXCR on the PCR reads; one entry per CDR3 protein. The sample includes hundreds of thousands of distinct CDR3 sequences, over 15% of them seen just once. Sequenced here: PBMCs, mostly from graft donor cells, sampled 360 days after TCRalphabeta/CD19-depleted stem cell transplant. The receptor source for this set is a male patient aged 2 to 10 who had a stem cell transplant for acute lymphoblastic leukemia, so the T cells may come from the graft donor. Each CDR3 is given without its conserved first and last residue. The order of the fields is D gene, V gene, J gene, CDR3 protein. A D gene is named only where the DNA matches it firmly.

TRBD2	TRBV7-3	TRBJ2-3	ASSLLVGGKPDTQY
-	TRBV12-3/TRBV12-4	TRBJ2-2	ASSVIGVGAGELF
TRBD2	TRBV20-1	TRBJ2-3	SAPRLAGGDTQY
TRBD1	TRBV5-5	TRBJ1-1	ASSTLQGVNTEAF
-	TRBV6-2/TRBV6-3	TRBJ2-1	ASGRGSRNEQF
-	TRBV7-2	TRBJ1-3	ASSGLDTHSGNTIY
-	TRBV25-1	TRBJ2-7	ASSAGEQY
-	TRBV20-1	TRBJ2-7	SARDQRGGWEQY
-	TRBV21-1	TRBJ2-1	ASSIRPWEGNEQF
TRBD1	TRBV18	TRBJ2-7	ASSPPRTGGTDEQY
TRBD1	TRBV12-3/TRBV12-4	TRBJ2-5	ASSSPGTGGETQY
-	TRBV24-1	TRBJ1-1	ATTISVGEAF
-	TRBV28	TRBJ2-1	ASSQGQNTYNEQF
-	TRBV6-4	TRBJ1-1	ASSDLPNTEAF
TRBD1	TRBV10-1	TRBJ2-1	ASSEMRAGGSYEQF
TRBD1	TRBV7-8	TRBJ2-7	ASSGTGKNYEQY
-	TRBV4-1	TRBJ2-7	ASSQDRISYEQY
TRBD2	TRBV20-1	TRBJ2-5	SAIPLAGQETQY
-	TRBV9	TRBJ2-2	ASSVLPLDSGGNTGELF
-	TRBV15	TRBJ1-1	ATSRDQASAALEAF
-	TRBV20-1	TRBJ1-3	SARTPGQQNTIY
TRBD2	TRBV4-3	TRBJ2-1	ASSQEGLAGVTNEQF
TRBD1	TRBV3-1	TRBJ1-1	ASSQDSSGGNTEAF
TRBD2	TRBV7-2	TRBJ2-3	ASSFSAGRSTDTQY
-	TRBV5-5	TRBJ2-1	ASSLDRTFYNEQF
-	TRBV5-6	TRBJ2-7	ASSLTLGEQY
-	TRBV4-3	TRBJ2-1	ASSQEVASSYNEQF
TRBD2	TRBV28	TRBJ2-1	ASSVSSGIPSSYNEQF
-	TRBV20-1	TRBJ2-2	SARDHGGADTGELF
-	TRBV4-2	TRBJ2-7	ASSQGRGWGNYEQY
-	TRBV4-2	TRBJ2-5	GTSLLGGESQY
TRBD1	TRBV4-2	TRBJ2-5	ASSQKGAGQGKETQY